Sequencing of this T cell receptor (beta chain) was carried out in a study of blood T cell repertoires in COVID-19. Looking at the study overall: Sample material is recorded as cDNA or gDNA derived from T cells, B-cell-depleted T cells, or PBMCs.

In the study's own analysis: Quantification of nucleated cells was approximated via reference gene primer amplification. Only in-frame clones appear in the TCRdb table, and some are missing; sequencing was by immunoSEQ multiplex PCR. V, J and clone size are those of that table, while D and trimming were read from the DNA. The sample carries approximately 240,000 clones, around nine tenths recorded once. Clinical history reported by participants formed the basis on which cohorts were assigned. Sequenced: PBMCs or T cells enriched from blood (not recorded which). This clonotype was obtained from a woman aged 18-29 years who had recovered from COVID-19.

CDR3 in amino acids: CASSLVAGVLNEQYF. For the CDR3, the DNA is TGCGCCAGCAGCTTGGTAGCGGGAGTTTTGAACGAGCAGTACTTC. The chain combines TRBV5-1 with TRBJ2-7, with TRBD2 identical over 9 bases. Germline assignment: CDR1 SGHRS and CDR2 YFSETQ. The J segment lost 5 bases and the V segment lost 0 bases, leaving 6 bases of the junction unmatched. CDR3 length: 15 amino acids.